The T cell receptor (beta chain) described here comes from a study of neoadjuvant anti-PD-1 for oral cavity cancer. The overall study: Nivolumab at 3 mg/kg was mostly given biweekly, three to four doses, pre-surgery. Patients without progression received a fourth nivolumab dose around day 43, then surgical resection on days 50-56.

Time point noted: after neoadjuvant nivolumab, at surgical resection. Analysis of PBMCs was direct, with no culture step. This clone came up a few times. What it recognizes is unknown. The table came from immunoSEQ multiplex PCR; TCRdb's copy has only in-frame clones and leaves some out. The sample consists of more than 13,000 clones, around 70% of them appearing once. General observations from the study: Pretreatment Treg/Th17 ratio correlated inversely with post-treatment tumor clonality.

This receptor was identified in a person between 40 and 85 years old with oral cavity squamous cell carcinoma. The material was PBMCs, obtained after nivolumab (anti-PD-1) treatment.

CDR3 sequence (DNA): TGTGCCAGCAGCTTCCAGGCGGTAGCGGGACCGGAGGAGACCCAGTACTTC. Translating it yields CASSFQAVAGPEETQYF. This chain uses TRBV7-3 with TRBJ2-5; 8 bases agree with TRBD2. J lost 5 bases, V lost 3 bases, and 14 bases had no gene match. CDR3 length equals 17 residues. Germline V gene sequence: CDR1 SGHTA, CDR2 FQGTGA.